This section outlines one T cell receptor (beta chain) sequence together with its context. The antigen is undetermined. Use of 60 Vbeta and 13 Jbeta primers characterized the PCR. The repertoire was sequenced with immunoSEQ multiplex PCR; TCRdb's copy has only in-frame clones and lacks some. The sample shows fewer than 250,000 clones, over 80% of them seen only once. The sample comes from a study of cytomegalovirus exposure and HLA in healthy donors. This CDR3 is 14 amino acids long. Trimming took 4 bases from V and 6 from J, leaving 16 bases between them. Germline V CDR1 and CDR2: SGHNT, YYREEE (reference sequence). Study observations and caveats: In vitro, three CMV-associated chains proved specific for CMV antigens.

The receptor was isolated from a boy aged 2 to 10 in good health and CMV-seronegative. The gene calls are TRBV5-4 and TRBJ1-2; a possible D gene is TRBD1 (6 bases). Sequenced sample: PBMCs. This CDR3 reads CASSVRGRSHGYTF. The DNA of the CDR3 is TGTGCCAGCAGCGTTAGGGGGAGATCTCATGGCTACACCTTC.